This T cell receptor (beta chain) was recovered during a study of OX40 agonist ivuxolimab in advanced cancers. Study details: Ivuxolimab, which patients received intravenously every 2 weeks, was dosed at 0.01 to 10 mg/kg.

Some clones are missing from TCRdb's copy, which holds only in-frame ones; the method was immunoSEQ multiplex PCR. The sample has tens of thousands of clones; about 93% are singletons. With regard to this clone: Its antigen is unidentified.

Broader study findings: Also showing low normalized T-cell clonal expansion were some of the nonresponders.

There are 15 residues in the CDR3. V dropped 0 bases and J dropped 2 bases, with 10 bases sitting between them. Germline V lookup: CDR1 SGHDN, CDR2 FVKESK. The V call is TRBV14, the J call TRBJ2-5, with D uncertain. The receptor was derived from an adult with an advanced solid tumor such as melanoma, head and neck, liver or kidney cancer. The specimen comprised CD4+ or CD8+ T cells sorted from blood, sampled in a trial of the OX40 agonist ivuxolimab. This CDR3 reads CASSQDRGIQETQYF. DNA of the CDR3: TGTGCCAGCAGCCAAGATCGAGGAATACAAGAGACCCAGTACTTC.